This T cell receptor beta chain is drawn from a study of blood T cell repertoires in COVID-19. Trimming stripped 3 bases from V and 8 bases from J, with 16 bases between. This CDR3 spans 14 amino acids. Looked up from germline, CDR1 is GTSNPN and CDR2 is SVGIG (reference sequence). Libraries were prepared by immunoSEQ multiplex PCR; TCRdb keeps only in-frame clonotypes and omits some of them. The table shows a few hundred thousand clones, with 75% to 90% occurring only once. This clone turned up a few times. V gene TRBV30 combines with J gene TRBJ1-4; D unclear. Input material: PBMCs or T cells enriched from blood (not recorded which). The TCR was taken from a woman aged 45-65 years who had recovered from COVID-19. The CDR3 bases are TGTGCCTGGAGCCCCTGGGGAGTAGGGGAAAAACTGTTTTTT. This codes for CAWSPWGVGEKLFF. The full variable domain, in which reference TRBV30 and TRBJ1-4 provide the parts outside the CDR3, is SQTIHQWPATLVQPVGSPLSLECTVEGTSNPNLYWYRQAAGRGLQLLFYSVGIGQISSEVPQNLSASRPQDRQFILSSKKLLLSDSGFYLCAWSPWGVGEKLFFGSGTQLSVL.